Listed here is a single TCR beta chain. Some clones are missing from TCRdb's copy, which holds only in-frame ones; the method was immunoSEQ multiplex PCR. Found here are 1.6 million or so clones, about 98.5% of them singletons; the top ten hold about 0.34%. Healthy adults negative for HIV, lacking recent acute infections or vaccinations, served as donors. The sample originates from a study of shared clonotypes between healthy human individuals. CDR1 is SQVTM and CDR2 is ANQGSEA in the germline V gene. The V and J ends lost 4 bases and 5 bases respectively, with 17 bases between them. The CDR3 contains 14 residues.

J is TRBJ2-5 and V is TRBV29-1; D not certain. The clonotype was recovered from a man aged 25 to 40 in good health. Sequencing was done on a sample of naive CD4+ T cells sorted from blood. Sample subset: CD45RA+ positively selected. CDR3 protein: CSVVVDPGPETQYF. CDR3 DNA sequence: TGCAGCGTTGTCGTGGACCCCGGGCCGGAGACCCAGTACTTC.